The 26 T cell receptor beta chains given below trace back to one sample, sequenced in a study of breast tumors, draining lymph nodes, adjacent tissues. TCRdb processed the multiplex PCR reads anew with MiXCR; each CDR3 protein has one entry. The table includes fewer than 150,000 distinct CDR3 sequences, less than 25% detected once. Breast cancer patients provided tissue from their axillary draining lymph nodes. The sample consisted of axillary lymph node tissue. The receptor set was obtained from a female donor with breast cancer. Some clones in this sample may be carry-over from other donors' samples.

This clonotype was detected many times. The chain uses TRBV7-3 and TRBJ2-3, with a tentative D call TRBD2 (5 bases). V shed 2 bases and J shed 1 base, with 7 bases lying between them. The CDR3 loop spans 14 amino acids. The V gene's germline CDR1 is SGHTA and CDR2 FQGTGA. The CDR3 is CASSLSGGTDTQYF. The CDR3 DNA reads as TGTGCCAGCAGCTTATCCGGGGGCACAGATACGCAGTATTTT.

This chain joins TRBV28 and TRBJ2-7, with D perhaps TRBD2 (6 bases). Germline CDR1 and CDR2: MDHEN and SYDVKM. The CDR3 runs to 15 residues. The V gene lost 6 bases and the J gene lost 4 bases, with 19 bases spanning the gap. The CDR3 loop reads CASRGLREQRYEQYF. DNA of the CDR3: TGTGCCAGCAGGGGATTACGGGAGCAGAGGTACGAGCAGTACTTC.

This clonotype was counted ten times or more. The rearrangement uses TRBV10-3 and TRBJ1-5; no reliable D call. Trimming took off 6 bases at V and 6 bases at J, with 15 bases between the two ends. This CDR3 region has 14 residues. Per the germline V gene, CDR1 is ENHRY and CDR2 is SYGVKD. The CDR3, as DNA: TGTGCCATCAGCTCGGGCGGTTGGGGTCAGCCCCAGCATTTT. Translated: CAISSGGWGQPQHF.

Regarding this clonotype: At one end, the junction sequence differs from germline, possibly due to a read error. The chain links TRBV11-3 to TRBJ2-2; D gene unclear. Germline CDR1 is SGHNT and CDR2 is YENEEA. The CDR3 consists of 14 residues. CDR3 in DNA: TGTGCCAGCAACTTATACTCGAACACCGGGGAGCTGTTTTTT. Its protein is CASNLYSNTGELFF.

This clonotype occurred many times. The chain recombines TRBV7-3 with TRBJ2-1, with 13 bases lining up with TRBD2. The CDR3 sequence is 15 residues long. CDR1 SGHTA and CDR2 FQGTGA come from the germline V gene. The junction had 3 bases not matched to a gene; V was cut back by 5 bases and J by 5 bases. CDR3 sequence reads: CASSILAGGNNEQFF. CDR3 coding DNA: TGTGCCAGCAGCATACTAGCGGGAGGGAACAATGAGCAGTTCTTC.

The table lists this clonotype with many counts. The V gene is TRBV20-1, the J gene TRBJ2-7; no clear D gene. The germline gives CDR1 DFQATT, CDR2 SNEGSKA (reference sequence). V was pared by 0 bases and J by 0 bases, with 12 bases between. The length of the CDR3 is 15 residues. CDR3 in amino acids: CSARDFGPGSYEQYF. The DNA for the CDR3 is TGCAGTGCTAGAGATTTTGGGCCGGGCTCCTACGAGCAGTACTTC.

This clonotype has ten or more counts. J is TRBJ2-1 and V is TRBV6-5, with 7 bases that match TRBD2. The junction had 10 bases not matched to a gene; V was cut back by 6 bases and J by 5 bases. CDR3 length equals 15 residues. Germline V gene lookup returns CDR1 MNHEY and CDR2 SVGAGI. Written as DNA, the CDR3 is TGTGCCAGCAGCTCTACCCTAAGCGGGGACAATGAGCAGTTCTTC. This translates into CASSSTLSGDNEQFF.

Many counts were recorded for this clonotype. DNA of the CDR3: TGCAGTGCTAACCTTGGCGGGAGGGCCCAAGAGACCCAGTACTTC. Protein product: CSANLGGRAQETQYF. The gene calls are TRBV20-1 and TRBJ2-5, with TRBD2 matching over 9 bases. Germline CDR1 and CDR2: DFQATT and SNEGSKA (reference sequence). The trim removed 4 bases at V and 1 base at J, leaving 7 bases unmatched. The CDR3 length is 15 residues.

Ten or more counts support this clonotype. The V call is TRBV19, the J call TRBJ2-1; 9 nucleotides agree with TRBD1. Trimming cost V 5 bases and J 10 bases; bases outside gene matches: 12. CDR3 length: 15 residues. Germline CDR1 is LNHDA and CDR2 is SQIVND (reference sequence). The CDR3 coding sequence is TGTGCCAGTAGTGTTTCTGGGACAGGGTCGCGCGAGCAGTTCTTC. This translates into CASSVSGTGSREQFF.

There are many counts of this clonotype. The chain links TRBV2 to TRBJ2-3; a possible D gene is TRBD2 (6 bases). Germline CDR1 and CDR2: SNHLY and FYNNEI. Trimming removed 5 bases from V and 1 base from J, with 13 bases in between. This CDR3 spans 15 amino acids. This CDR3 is CASSLRLGGTDTQYF. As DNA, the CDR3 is TGTGCCAGCAGTTTGCGACTAGGGGGCACAGATACGCAGTATTTT.

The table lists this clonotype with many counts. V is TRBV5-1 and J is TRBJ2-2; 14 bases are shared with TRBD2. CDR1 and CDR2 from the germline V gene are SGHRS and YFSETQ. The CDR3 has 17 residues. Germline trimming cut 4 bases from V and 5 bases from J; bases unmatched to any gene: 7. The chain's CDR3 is CASSLGLAGVRTGELFF. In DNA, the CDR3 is TGCGCCAGCAGCCTGGGACTAGCGGGAGTAAGGACCGGGGAGCTGTTTTTT.

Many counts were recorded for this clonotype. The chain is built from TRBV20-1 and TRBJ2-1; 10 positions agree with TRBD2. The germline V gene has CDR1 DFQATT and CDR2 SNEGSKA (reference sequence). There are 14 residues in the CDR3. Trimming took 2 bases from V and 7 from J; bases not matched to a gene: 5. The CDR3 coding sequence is TGCAGTGCTAGAAGACTAGCGGGTGCAAATGAGCAGTTCTTC. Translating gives CSARRLAGANEQFF.

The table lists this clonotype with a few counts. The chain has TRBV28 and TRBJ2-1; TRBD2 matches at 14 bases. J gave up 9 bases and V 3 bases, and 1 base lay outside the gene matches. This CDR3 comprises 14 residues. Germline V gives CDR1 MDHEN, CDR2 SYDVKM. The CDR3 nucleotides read TGTGCCAGCAGTTTGGGACTAGCGGGAGTTGAGCAGTTCTTC. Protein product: CASSLGLAGVEQFF. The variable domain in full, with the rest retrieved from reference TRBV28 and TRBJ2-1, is DVKVTQSSRYLVKRTGEKVFLECVQDMDHENMFWYRQDPGLGLRLIYFSYDVKMKEKGDIPEGYSVSREKKERFSLILESASTNQTSMYLCASSLGLAGVEQFFGPGTRLTVL.

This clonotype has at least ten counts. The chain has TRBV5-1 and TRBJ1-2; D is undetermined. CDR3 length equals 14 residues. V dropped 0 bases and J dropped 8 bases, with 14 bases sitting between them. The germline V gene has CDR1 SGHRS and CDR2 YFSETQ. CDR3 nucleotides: TGCGCCAGCAGCTTGGAGGTGGAGTTGCAAGGCTACACCTTC. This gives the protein CASSLEVELQGYTF.

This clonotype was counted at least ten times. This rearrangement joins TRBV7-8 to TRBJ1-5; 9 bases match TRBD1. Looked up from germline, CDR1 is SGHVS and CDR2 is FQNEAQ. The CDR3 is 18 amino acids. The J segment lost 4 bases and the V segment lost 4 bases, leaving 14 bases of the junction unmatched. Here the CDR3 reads CASSYIPGQGFFNQPQHF. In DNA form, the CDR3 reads TGTGCCAGCAGCTACATACCGGGACAGGGATTTTTTAATCAGCCCCAGCATTTT.

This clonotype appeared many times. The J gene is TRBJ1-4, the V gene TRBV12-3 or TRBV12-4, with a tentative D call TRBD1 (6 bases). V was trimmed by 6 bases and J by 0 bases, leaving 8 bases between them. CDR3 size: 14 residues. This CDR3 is CASRHRATNEKLFF. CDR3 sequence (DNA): TGTGCCAGCAGACACAGGGCAACTAATGAAAAACTGTTTTTT.

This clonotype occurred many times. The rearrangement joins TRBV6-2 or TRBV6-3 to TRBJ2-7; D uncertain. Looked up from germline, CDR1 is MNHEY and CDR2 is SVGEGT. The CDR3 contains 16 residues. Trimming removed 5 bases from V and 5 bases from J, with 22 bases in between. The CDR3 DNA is TGTGCCAGCAGTCGACATCAGAGCCGGATTACCGACGAGCAGTACTTC. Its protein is CASSRHQSRITDEQYF.

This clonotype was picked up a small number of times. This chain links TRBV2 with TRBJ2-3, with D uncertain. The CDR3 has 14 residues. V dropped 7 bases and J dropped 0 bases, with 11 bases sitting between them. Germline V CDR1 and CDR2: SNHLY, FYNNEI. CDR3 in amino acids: CASTEAASTDTQYF. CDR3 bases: TGTGCCAGCACGGAAGCTGCTAGCACAGATACGCAGTATTTT. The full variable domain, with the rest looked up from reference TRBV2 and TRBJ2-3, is EPEVTQTPSHQVTQMGQEVILRCVPISNHLYFYWYRQILGQKVEFLVSFYNNEISEKSEIFDDQFSVERPDGSNFTLKIRSTKLEDSAMYFCASTEAASTDTQYFGPGTRLTVL.

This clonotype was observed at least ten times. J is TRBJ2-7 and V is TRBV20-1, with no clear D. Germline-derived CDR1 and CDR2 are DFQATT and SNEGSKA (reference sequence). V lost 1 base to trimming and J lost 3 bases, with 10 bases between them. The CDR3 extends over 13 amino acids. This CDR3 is CSARGGLDYEQYF. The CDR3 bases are TGCAGTGCTAGAGGCGGTCTAGACTACGAGCAGTACTTC.

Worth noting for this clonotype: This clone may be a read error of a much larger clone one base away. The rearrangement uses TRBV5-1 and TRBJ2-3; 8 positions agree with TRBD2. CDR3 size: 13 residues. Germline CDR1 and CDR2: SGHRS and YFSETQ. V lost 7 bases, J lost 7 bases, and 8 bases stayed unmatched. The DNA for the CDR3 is TGCGCCAGCCGCGGGGGTAGCGGGAATACGCAGTATTTT. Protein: CASRGGSGNTQYF.

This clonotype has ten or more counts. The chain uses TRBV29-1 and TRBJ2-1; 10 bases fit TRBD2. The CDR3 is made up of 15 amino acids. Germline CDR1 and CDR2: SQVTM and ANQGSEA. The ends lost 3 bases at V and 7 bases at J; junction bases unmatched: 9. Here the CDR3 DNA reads TGCAGCGTTGAGACCGGGACTAGCGCCAAAAATGAGCAGTTCTTC. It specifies CSVETGTSAKNEQFF.

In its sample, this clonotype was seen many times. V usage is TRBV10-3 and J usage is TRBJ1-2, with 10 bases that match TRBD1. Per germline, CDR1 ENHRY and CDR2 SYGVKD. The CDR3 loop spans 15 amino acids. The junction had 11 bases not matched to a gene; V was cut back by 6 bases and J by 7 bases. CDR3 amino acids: CAIRARTGGLAGYTF. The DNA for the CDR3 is TGTGCCATCAGGGCCCGGACAGGGGGTTTGGCTGGCTACACCTTC.

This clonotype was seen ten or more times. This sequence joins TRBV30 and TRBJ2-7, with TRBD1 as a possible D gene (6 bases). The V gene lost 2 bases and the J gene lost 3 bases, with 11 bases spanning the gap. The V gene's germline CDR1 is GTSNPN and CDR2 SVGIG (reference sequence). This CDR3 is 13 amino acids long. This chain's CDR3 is CAWSLDRSYEQYF. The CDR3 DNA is TGTGCCTGGAGTTTGGACAGAAGCTACGAGCAGTACTTC.

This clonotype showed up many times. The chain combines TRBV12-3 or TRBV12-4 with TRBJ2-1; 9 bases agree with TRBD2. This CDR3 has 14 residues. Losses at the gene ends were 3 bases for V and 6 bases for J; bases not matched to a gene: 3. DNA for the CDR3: TGTGCCAGCAGTTTGGCGGGAGGGGTCAATGAGCAGTTCTTC. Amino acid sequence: CASSLAGGVNEQFF.

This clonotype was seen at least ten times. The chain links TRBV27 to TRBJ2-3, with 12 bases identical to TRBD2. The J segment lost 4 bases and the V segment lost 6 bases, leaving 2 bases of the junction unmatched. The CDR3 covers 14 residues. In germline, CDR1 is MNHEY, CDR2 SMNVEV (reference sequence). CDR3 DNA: TGTGCCAGCAGGCCTAGCGGGAGGGCAGATACGCAGTATTTT. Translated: CASRPSGRADTQYF.

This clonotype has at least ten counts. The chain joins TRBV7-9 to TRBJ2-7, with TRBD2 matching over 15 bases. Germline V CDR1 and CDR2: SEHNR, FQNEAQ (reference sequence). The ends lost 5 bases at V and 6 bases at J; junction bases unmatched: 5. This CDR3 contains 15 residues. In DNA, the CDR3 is TGTGCCAGCAGCCCCAGGACTAGCGGGAGGGGCGAGCAGTACTTC. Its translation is CASSPRTSGRGEQYF.